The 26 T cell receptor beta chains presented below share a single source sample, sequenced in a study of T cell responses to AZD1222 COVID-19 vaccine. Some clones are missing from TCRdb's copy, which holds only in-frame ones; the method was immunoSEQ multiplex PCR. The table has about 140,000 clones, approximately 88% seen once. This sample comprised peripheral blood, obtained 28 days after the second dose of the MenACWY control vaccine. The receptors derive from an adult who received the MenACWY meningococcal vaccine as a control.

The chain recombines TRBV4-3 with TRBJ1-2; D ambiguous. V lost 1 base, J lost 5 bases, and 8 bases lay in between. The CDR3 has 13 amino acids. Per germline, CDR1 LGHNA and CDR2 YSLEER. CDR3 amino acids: CASSQGRFYGYTF. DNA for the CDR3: TGCGCCAGCAGCCAAGGCAGGTTTTATGGCTACACCTTC.

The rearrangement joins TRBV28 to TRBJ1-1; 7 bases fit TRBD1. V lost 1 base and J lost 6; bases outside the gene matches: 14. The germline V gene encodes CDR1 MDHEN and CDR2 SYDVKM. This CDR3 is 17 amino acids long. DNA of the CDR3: TGTGCCAGCAGTTTATTTCGGGGACAGATCGGCAACGCTGAAGCTTTCTTT. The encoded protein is CASSLFRGQIGNAEAFF.

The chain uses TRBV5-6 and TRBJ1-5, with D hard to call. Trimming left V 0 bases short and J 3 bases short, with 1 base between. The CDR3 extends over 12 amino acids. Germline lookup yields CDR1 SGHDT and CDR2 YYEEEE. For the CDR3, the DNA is TGTGCCAGCAGCTTGGTCAATCAGCCCCAGCATTTT. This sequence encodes CASSLVNQPQHF. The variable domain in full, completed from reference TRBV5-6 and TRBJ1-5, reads DAGVTQSPTHLIKTRGQQVTLRCSPKSGHDTVSWYQQALGQGPQFIFQYYEEEERQRGNFPDRFSGHQFPNYSSELNVNALLLGDSALYLCASSLVNQPQHFGDGTRLSIL.

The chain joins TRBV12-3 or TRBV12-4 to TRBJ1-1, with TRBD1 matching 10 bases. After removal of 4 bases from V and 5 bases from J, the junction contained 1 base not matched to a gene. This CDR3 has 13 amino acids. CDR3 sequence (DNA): TGTGCCAGCAGTTGGGACAGGGGTACTGAAGCTTTCTTT. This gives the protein CASSWDRGTEAFF.

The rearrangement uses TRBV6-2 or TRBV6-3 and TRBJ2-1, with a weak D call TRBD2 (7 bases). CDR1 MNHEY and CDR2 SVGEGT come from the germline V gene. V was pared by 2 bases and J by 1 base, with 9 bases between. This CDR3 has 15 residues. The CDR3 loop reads CASSYGGASYNEQFF. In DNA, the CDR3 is TGTGCCAGCAGTTACGGGGGGGCTTCCTACAATGAGCAGTTCTTC.

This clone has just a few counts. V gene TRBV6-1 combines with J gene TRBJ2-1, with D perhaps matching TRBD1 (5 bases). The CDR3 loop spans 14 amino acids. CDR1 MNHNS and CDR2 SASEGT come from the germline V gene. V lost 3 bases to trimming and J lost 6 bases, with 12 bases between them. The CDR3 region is CASSEKFQGNEQFF. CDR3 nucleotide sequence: TGTGCCAGCAGTGAGAAGTTCCAGGGCAATGAGCAGTTCTTC.

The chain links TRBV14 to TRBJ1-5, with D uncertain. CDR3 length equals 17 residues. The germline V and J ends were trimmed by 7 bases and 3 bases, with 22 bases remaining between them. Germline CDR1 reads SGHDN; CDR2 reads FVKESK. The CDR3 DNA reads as TGTGCCAGCACCCACTACCCTCGGCGGGGAGACAATCAGCCCCAGCATTTT. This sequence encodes CASTHYPRRGDNQPQHF.

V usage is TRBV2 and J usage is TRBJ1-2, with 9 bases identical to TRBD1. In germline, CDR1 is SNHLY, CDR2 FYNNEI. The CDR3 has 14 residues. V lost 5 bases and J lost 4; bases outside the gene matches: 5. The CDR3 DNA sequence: TGTGCCAGCAGTTTACAGGGGGCTCTCTATGGCTACACCTTC. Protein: CASSLQGALYGYTF.

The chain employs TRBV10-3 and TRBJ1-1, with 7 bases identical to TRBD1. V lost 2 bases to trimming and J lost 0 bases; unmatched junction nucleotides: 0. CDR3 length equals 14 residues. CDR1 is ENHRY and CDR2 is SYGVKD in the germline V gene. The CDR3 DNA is TGTGCCATCAGTGAGACAGGGGTGAACACTGAAGCTTTCTTT. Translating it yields CAISETGVNTEAFF.

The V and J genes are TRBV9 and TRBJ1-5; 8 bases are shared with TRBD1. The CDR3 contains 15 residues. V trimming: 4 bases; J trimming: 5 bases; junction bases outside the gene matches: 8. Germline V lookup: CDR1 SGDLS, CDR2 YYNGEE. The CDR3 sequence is CASSLGQGRDQPQHF. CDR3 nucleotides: TGTGCCAGCAGCCTTGGACAGGGAAGGGATCAGCCCCAGCATTTT.

CDR3 loop: CASSYSRLAGCNEQFF. CDR3 sequence (DNA): TGTGCCAGCAGTTACTCTAGACTAGCGGGGTGCAATGAGCAGTTCTTC. The rearrangement uses TRBV6-5 and TRBJ2-1, with TRBD2 matching 11 bases. With 0 bases clipped from V and 6 bases from J, the junction kept 4 bases outside the gene matches. The CDR3 consists of 16 residues. The V gene's germline CDR1 is MNHEY and CDR2 SVGAGI.

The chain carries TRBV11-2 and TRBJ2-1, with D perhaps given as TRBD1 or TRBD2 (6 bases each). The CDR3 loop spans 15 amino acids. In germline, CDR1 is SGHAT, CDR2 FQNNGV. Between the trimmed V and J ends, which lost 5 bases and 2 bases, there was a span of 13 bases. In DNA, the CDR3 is TGTGCCAGCAGCAAAAGAGGGGGGCCCTACAATGAGCAGTTCTTC. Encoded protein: CASSKRGGPYNEQFF.

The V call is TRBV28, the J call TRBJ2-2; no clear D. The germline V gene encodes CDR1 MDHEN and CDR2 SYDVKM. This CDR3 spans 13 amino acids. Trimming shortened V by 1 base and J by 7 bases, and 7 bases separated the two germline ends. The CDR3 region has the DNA TGTGCCAGCAGTTTATCCCAACACGGGGAGCTGTTTTTT. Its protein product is CASSLSQHGELFF.

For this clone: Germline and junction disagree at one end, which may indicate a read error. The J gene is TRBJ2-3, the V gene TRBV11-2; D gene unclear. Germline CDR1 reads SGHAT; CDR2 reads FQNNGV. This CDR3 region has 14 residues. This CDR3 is CASSLGTDLGFVVF. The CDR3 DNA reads TGTGCCAGCAGCTTAGGCACGGACCTCGGCTTTGTGGTTTTT.

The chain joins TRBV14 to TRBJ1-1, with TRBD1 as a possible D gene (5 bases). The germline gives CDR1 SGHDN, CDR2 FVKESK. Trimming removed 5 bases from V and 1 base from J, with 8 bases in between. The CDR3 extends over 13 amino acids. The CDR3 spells CASSTGPNTEAFF. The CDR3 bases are TGTGCCAGCAGCACGGGACCGAACACTGAAGCTTTCTTT.

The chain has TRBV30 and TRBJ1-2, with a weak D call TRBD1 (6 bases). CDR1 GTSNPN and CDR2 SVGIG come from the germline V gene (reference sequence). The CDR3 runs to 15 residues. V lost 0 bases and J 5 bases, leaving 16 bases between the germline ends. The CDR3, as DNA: TGTGCCTGGAGTGTGGGTAGGAATGGACAGTATGGCTACACCTTC. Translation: CAWSVGRNGQYGYTF.

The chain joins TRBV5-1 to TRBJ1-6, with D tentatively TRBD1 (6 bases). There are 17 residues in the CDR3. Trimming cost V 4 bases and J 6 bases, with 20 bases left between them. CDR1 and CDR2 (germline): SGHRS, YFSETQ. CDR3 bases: TGCGCCAGCAGCCCCGGAGCAGGGGCAGCCCTTAATTCACCCCTCCACTTT. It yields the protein CASSPGAGAALNSPLHF. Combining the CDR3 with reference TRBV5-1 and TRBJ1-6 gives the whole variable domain KAGVTQTPRYLIKTRGQQVTLSCSPISGHRSVSWYQQTPGQGLQFLFEYFSETQRNKGNFPGRFSGRQFSNSRSEMNVSTLELGDSALYLCASSPGAGAALNSPLHFGNGTRLTVT.

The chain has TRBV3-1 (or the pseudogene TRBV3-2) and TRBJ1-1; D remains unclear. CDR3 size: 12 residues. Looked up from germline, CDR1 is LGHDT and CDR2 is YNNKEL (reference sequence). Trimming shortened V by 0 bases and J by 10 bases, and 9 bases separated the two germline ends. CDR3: CASSQDGTGAFF. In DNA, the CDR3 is TGTGCCAGCAGCCAAGACGGAACGGGAGCTTTCTTT.

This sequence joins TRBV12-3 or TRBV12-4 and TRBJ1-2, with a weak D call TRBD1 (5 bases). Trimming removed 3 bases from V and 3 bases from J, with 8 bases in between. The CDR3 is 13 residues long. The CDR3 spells CASSFVRDYGYTF. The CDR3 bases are TGTGCCAGCAGTTTTGTCAGGGACTATGGCTACACCTTC.

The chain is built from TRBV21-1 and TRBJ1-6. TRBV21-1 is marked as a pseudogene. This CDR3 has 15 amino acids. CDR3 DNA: TGTGCCAGCAGCTGCATAGGCCCCTATAATTCACCCCTCCACTTT. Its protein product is CASSCIGPYNSPLHF.

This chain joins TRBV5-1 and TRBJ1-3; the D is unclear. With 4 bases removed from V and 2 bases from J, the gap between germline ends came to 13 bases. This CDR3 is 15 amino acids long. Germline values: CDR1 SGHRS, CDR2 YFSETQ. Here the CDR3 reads CASSPELGTGNTIYF. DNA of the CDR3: TGCGCCAGCAGCCCGGAGTTGGGTACTGGAAACACCATATATTTT.

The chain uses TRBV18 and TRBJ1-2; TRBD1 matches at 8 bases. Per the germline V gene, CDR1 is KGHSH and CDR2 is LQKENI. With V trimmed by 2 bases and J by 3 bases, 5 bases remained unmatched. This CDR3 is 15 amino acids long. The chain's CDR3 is CASSPWDRPDYGYTF. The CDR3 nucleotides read TGTGCCAGCTCACCATGGGACAGGCCTGACTATGGCTACACCTTC.

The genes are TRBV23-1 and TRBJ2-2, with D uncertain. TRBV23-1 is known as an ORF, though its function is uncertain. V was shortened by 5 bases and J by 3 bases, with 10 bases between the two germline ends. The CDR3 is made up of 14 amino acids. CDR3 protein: CASSLAGDTGELFF. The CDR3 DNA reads TGCGCCAGCAGTTTGGCAGGCGACACCGGGGAGCTGTTTTTT.

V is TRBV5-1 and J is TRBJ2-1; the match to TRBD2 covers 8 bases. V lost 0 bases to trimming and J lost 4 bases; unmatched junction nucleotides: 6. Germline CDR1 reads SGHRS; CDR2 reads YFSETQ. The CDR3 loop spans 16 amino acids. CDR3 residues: CASSLVSGSSYNEQFF. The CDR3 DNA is TGCGCCAGCAGCTTGGTGAGCGGGAGTAGTTACAATGAGCAGTTCTTC. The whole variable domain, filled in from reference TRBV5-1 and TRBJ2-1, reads KAGVTQTPRYLIKTRGQQVTLSCSPISGHRSVSWYQQTPGQGLQFLFEYFSETQRNKGNFPGRFSGRQFSNSRSEMNVSTLELGDSALYLCASSLVSGSSYNEQFFGPGTRLTVL.

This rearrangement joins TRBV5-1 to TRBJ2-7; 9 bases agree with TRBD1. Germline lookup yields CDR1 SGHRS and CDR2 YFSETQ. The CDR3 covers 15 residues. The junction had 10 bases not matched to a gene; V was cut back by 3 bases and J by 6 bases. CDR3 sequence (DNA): TGCGCCAGCAGCTGGTTTCCGGGACAGGGTATCGAGCAGTACTTC. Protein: CASSWFPGQGIEQYF.

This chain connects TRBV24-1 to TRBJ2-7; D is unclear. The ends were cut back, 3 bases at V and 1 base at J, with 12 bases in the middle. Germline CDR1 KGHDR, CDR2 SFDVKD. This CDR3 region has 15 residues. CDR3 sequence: CATSDPAQGSYEQYF. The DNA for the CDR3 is TGTGCCACCAGTGATCCGGCCCAAGGTTCCTACGAGCAGTACTTC.